This record covers a single T cell receptor (beta chain). Repertoires were generated with immunoSEQ multiplex PCR, while TCRdb's copy carries only in-frame clones and drops some. The sample includes some 410,000 clones, about 90% seen only once; the top ten take around 1.7%. The V end lost 7 bases, the J end lost 0 bases, and 12 bases lay between the germline ends. The CDR3 consists of 15 residues. Germline assignment: CDR1 MDHEN and CDR2 SYDVKM. The sample is drawn from a study of Ad26.COV2.S vaccination and SARS-CoV-2 variants. Study at large: Ad26.COV2.S given intramuscularly, once or twice 56 days apart.

Treatment of the sample: 15 to 20 received Ad26.COV2.S at low or high dose, single or two shots; about 5 received placebo; per-sample allocation not given. After the first vaccine or placebo injection, samples were drawn on day 63. The rearrangement uses TRBV28 and TRBJ1-4; D unclear. The material sequenced was peripheral blood, taken in a trial of Ad26.COV2.S vaccine versus placebo. The source is a person between 18 and 59 years old who received the Ad26.COV2.S COVID-19 vaccine or a placebo. The CDR3, as DNA: TGTGCCAGCAAGGTGCTGGGGACAACTAATGAAAAACTGTTTTTT. Protein product: CASKVLGTTNEKLFF.